Here is one TCR beta chain with its context. Other DNA variants within this sample encode the same CDR3. Sequenced by immunoSEQ multiplex PCR; TCRdb stores in-frame clones only, minus some. The sample consists of under 95,000 clones, approximately 89% of them appearing once. CDR3 length: 12 residues. V was shortened by 4 bases and J by 1 base, with 8 bases between the two germline ends. Looked up from germline, CDR1 is SQVTM and CDR2 is ANQGSEA. The data were obtained in a study of OX40 agonist ivuxolimab in advanced cancers. On the study more broadly: The dose of intravenous ivuxolimab that patients received every 2 weeks ranged from 0.01 to 10 mg/kg. Treatment received earlier with anti-PD-1, anti-PD-L1 or anti-CTLA-4 agents was allowed, and under 50% had some. Three patients, one with hepatocellular carcinoma and two with cutaneous melanoma, achieved partial responses.

This sequence joins TRBV29-1 and TRBJ2-7; no definite D call. Sequenced material: CD4+ or CD8+ T cells sorted from blood, taken in a trial of the OX40 agonist ivuxolimab. The origin of this receptor is an adult with an advanced solid tumor such as melanoma, head and neck, liver or kidney cancer. CDR3 sequence reads: CSVASGSYEQYF. Here the CDR3 DNA reads TGCAGCGTTGCCTCTGGGTCCTACGAGCAGTACTTC.